This TCR beta chain originates from a study of graft-versus-host responses after intestinal transplantation (dated by TCRdb to the early 2020s). Regarding the research as a whole: Multivisceral, liver-intestinal, or isolated intestinal transplants were received by the recipients. Anti-thymocyte globulin induction was given to all recipients, followed by maintenance tacrolimus and steroids for around three years. After intestinal transplantation, graft-versus-host and host-versus-graft alloreactive T cell clones were followed in the graft, circulation and bone marrow using bulk TCR-beta CDR3 sequencing. To identify alloreactive clones, pre-transplant mixed lymphocyte reaction products were sequenced and compared with unstimulated pre-transplant donor and recipient T cells. The cohort enrolled 20 to 30 intestinal transplant recipients, one of whom was a retransplant, and a few patients without pretransplant specimens were excluded. A peak of at least 4% donor T cells among recipient peripheral blood mononuclear cells was the definition used for donor T cell macrochimerism. Rather than going through the commercial service, samples from a few later patients were sequenced in-house on an Illumina MiSeq and processed with MiXCR.

This clone has more than one count but fewer than ten. The specificity of this receptor is unknown. Per-base quality was not reported, and no clone a single base away is much larger than it. In the first month after transplant, blood samples were collected up to 4 times, and after that at least monthly when available. The library was made by the immunoSEQ multiplex PCR assay. For most patients, genomic DNA was subjected to high-throughput TCR-beta CDR3 sequencing by Adaptive Biotechnologies. The paper's processing steps were these. Adaptive's ImmunoSEQ software supplied the TCR sequencing data for around 17 patients, while MiXCR and VDJtools were used to process a few other patients. Because the origin of CDR3 nucleotide sequences shared between donor and recipient could not be assigned, those sequences were removed. At least 2-fold expansion over unstimulated cells and a minimum CFSE-low frequency of 0.002% (template counts) or 0.001% (read counts) were required for clones to be classified as alloreactive. Mappable clones were those detected in sequenced pre-transplant spleen, lymph node, or MLR CFSE-low populations of the donor or recipient. The cumulative frequency of alloreactive clones was calculated as a percentage of all sequences, weighted by copy number. This immuneACCESS table, as held by TCRdb, lists in-frame sequences with V and J called but not all clones. Of the missing ones, under half trace to an unresolved V gene in checked studies; the others have no known cause. V, J and clone size are those of that table, while D and trimming were read from the DNA. This sample has approximately 12,000 clones in its table, and over 90% of those were observed once. The top ten constitute roughly 20% of the sample.

Inclusive of the bounding cysteine and phenylalanine, the CDR3 is 10 residues long. Only CDR3 DNA remains: 30 bases, in frame from the first base. V is shortened by 3 bases, J by 7 bases, and the region joining them spans 4 bases. CDR1 and CDR2 are read off the germline V gene (reference sequence) as DFQATT and SNEGSKA. Summary of the overall study and its limitations: GvH clones were found in recipient bone marrow, and some of the GvH clones appeared earlier in ileal mucosa or blood, which is consistent with an intestinal mucosal origin. Early after transplant, peak levels of circulating GvH clones were associated with declines in HvG clones. The conclusions were limited by the relatively low number and heterogeneity of the intestinal transplant patients. Patients with donor T cell macrochimerism had high GvH to HvG T cell clonal ratios in their allografts.

Sequencing was performed on PBMCs, taken 109 to 110 days after intestinal transplant. The rearranged chain carries TRBV20-1 and TRBJ2-1; confidence is insufficient to name the D gene. The TCR sequence derives from a human patient who received an intestinal transplant, so some T cells may come from the graft donor. The DNA sequence is TGCAGTGCTAGTTTTAATGAGCAGTTCTTC. It translates as CSASFNEQFF.